This T cell receptor beta chain was recovered during a study of cytomegalovirus exposure and HLA in healthy donors. Findings and caveats of the study: Analysis was performed later, and it showed HLA-associated TCR beta chains to be more clonally expanded than equally common others. Apparent HLA restriction characterized most CMV-associated TCR beta chains in a later analysis.

PCR used 60 Vbeta primers and 13 Jbeta primers. Libraries were prepared by immunoSEQ multiplex PCR; TCRdb keeps only in-frame clonotypes and omits some of them. The repertoire includes 130,000 to 150,000 clones, over 60% of them detected once, and under 2% sits in the top ten. From germline, CDR1 is MDHEN and CDR2 SYDVKM. V trimming: 4 bases; J trimming: 6 bases; junction bases outside the gene matches: 5. The CDR3 covers 14 residues. Details on this clone: Its antigen is as yet unknown. Distinct nucleotide sequences in the sample also encode this CDR3.

The clonotype was recovered from a woman in her forties in good health and CMV-seronegative. Sequencing was performed on PBMCs. This chain uses TRBV28 with TRBJ1-2, with 10 bases identical to TRBD1. The CDR3 nucleotides are TGTGCCAGCAGTTCACCTGGGACAGGGGATGGCTACACCTTC. It translates to CASSSPGTGDGYTF.